This T cell receptor beta chain was identified in a study of shared clonotypes between healthy human individuals. Study-level background: CD4 naive cells filled three plates per donor, CD4 memory three, CD8 naive two and CD8 memory one.

Study-wide findings and caveats: At large depth, rarefaction still showed sorted-subset sequencing to be incomplete.

TCRdb's copy holds only in-frame clones and misses some; the assay was immunoSEQ multiplex PCR. The data contain roughly 700,000 clones, around 74% of them singletons. Those who donated, Caucasian adults without exception, all lived in Nashville, Tennessee. Germline V gene data show CDR1 as MDHEN and CDR2 as SYDVKM. The length of the CDR3 is 15 residues. With 7 bases clipped from V and 4 bases from J, the junction kept 5 bases outside the gene matches. A remark on this clone: Its target is not known.

The chain employs TRBV28 and TRBJ2-2; 11 bases agree with TRBD2. The origin of this receptor is a woman in her 30s in good health. The material sequenced was memory CD4+ T cells sorted from blood. As for subset: CD45RA-negative fraction. CDR3 bases: TGTGCCAGCACGACTAGCGGGAAGGTCACCGGGGAGCTGTTTTTT. Protein: CASTTSGKVTGELFF.